The 27 T cell receptor beta chains presented below share a single source sample, sequenced in a study of blood T cell repertoires in COVID-19. Method: immunoSEQ multiplex PCR; TCRdb's copy keeps in-frame clones and lacks some. This table has about 35,000 clones, roughly four fifths appearing once. Sequenced input: peripheral blood. The receptors derive from a man of 80 years or more with active or convalescent COVID-19.

This clone has only one observation. This chain's CDR3 is CASNLAGPYEQYF. CDR3 DNA: TGTGCCAGCAACCTAGCGGGCCCCTACGAGCAGTACTTC. V gene TRBV2 combines with J gene TRBJ2-7; 8 nucleotides line up with TRBD2. Germline CDR1 reads SNHLY; CDR2 reads FYNNEI. The trim removed 7 bases at V and 2 bases at J, leaving 4 bases unmatched. The length of the CDR3 is 13 residues.

The genes are TRBV5-6 and TRBJ2-7; possibly TRBD1 for D (6 bases). V shed 2 bases and J shed 4 bases, with 13 bases lying between them. This CDR3 contains 14 residues. Germline V gives CDR1 SGHDT, CDR2 YYEEEE. CDR3 bases: TGTGCCAGCAGCTTCACACAGGGTGTTTACGAGCAGTACTTC. It translates to CASSFTQGVYEQYF.

The chain recombines TRBV10-3 with TRBJ2-5; TRBD1 aligns across 7 bases. The germline gives CDR1 ENHRY, CDR2 SYGVKD. Losses at the gene ends were 8 bases for V and 5 bases for J; bases not matched to a gene: 8. The CDR3 has 13 residues. The CDR3 region is CAIGDRDPETQYF. The CDR3 coding sequence is TGTGCCATCGGAGACAGGGATCCGGAGACCCAGTACTTC.

The chain recombines TRBV4-1 with TRBJ1-1; a weak D match, TRBD1 (5 bases). CDR1 and CDR2 (germline): MGHRA, YSYEKL. This CDR3 contains 13 residues. V lost 6 bases, J lost 1 base, and 9 bases lay in between. CDR3 amino acids: CASRRDGNTEAFF. In DNA, the CDR3 is TGCGCCAGCAGGCGGGACGGGAACACTGAAGCTTTCTTT.

This chain joins TRBV4-1 and TRBJ1-1; TRBD1 aligns across 10 bases. CDR3 size: 15 residues. Trimming cost V 6 bases and J 4 bases; bases outside gene matches: 8. Germline V gene sequence: CDR1 MGHRA, CDR2 YSYEKL. As DNA, the CDR3 is TGCGCCAGCAGTCCGGGACAGGGGCCCAGCACTGAAGCTTTCTTT. It codes for CASSPGQGPSTEAFF.

The gene calls are TRBV28 and TRBJ2-1, with D possibly being TRBD1 (5 bases). Per germline, CDR1 MDHEN and CDR2 SYDVKM. CDR3 length equals 16 residues. V was shortened by 5 bases and J by 3 bases, with 17 bases between the two germline ends. The CDR3 bases are TGTGCCAGCAGTCAGGGATCAGGTCCGTTCTACAATGAGCAGTTCTTC. Translating it yields CASSQGSGPFYNEQFF.

The chain is built from TRBV28 and TRBJ1-1, with 7 bases identical to TRBD1. Germline CDR1 reads MDHEN; CDR2 reads SYDVKM. The CDR3 runs 15 residues. J gave up 7 bases and V 4 bases, and 12 bases lay outside the gene matches. The chain's CDR3 is CASSWTQGQTSEAFF. CDR3 DNA sequence: TGTGCCAGCAGTTGGACCCAGGGACAGACAAGTGAAGCTTTCTTT.

V and J are TRBV7-8 and TRBJ2-7, with 11 bases identical to TRBD2. Germline CDR1 is SGHVS and CDR2 is FQNEAQ. This CDR3 contains 15 residues. The ends lost 3 bases at V and 0 bases at J; junction bases unmatched: 1. CDR3 sequence: CASSFGTSGSYEQYF. The CDR3 DNA reads as TGTGCCAGCAGCTTCGGGACTAGCGGCTCCTACGAGCAGTACTTC.

The chain combines TRBV6-2 or TRBV6-3 with TRBJ2-7; 13 nucleotides align to TRBD2. V was clipped by 0 bases and J by 3 bases; unmatched bases: 2. This CDR3 is 16 amino acids long. From germline, CDR1 is MNHEY and CDR2 SVGEGT. This CDR3 is CASSYSRLAGGYEQYF. The CDR3 coding sequence is TGTGCCAGCAGTTACTCGAGACTAGCGGGAGGCTACGAGCAGTACTTC.

The chain carries TRBV9 and TRBJ2-7, with 7 bases fitting TRBD1. The CDR3 runs to 15 residues. Looked up from germline, CDR1 is SGDLS and CDR2 is YYNGEE. V was clipped by 3 bases and J by 0 bases; unmatched bases: 6. The CDR3 DNA reads TGTGCCAGCAGCGCCACAGGGGCCTTCTCCTACGAGCAGTACTTC. Encoded protein: CASSATGAFSYEQYF.

The rearrangement joins TRBV28 to TRBJ1-2; a weak D match, TRBD1 (5 bases). This CDR3 is built from 14 residues. Germline CDR1 reads MDHEN; CDR2 reads SYDVKM. The V gene lost 4 bases and the J gene lost 2 bases, with 11 bases spanning the gap. This CDR3 is CASSSPGGNYGYTF. The CDR3 nucleotides read TGTGCCAGCAGTTCCCCGGGGGGGAACTATGGCTACACCTTC.

This sequence joins TRBV7-3 and TRBJ1-3; D not resolved. Germline CDR1 reads SGHTA; CDR2 reads FQGTGA. The CDR3 covers 16 residues. The germline V and J ends were trimmed by 7 bases and 0 bases, with 16 bases remaining between them. CDR3 amino acids: CASTPSSGLSGNTIYF. The CDR3 DNA follows: TGTGCCAGCACACCTTCGAGCGGACTCTCTGGAAACACCATATATTTT.

This sequence joins TRBV4-1 and TRBJ2-3; D not certain. The CDR3 has 16 amino acids. The V end lost 3 bases, the J end lost 0 bases, and 13 bases lay between the germline ends. The germline V gene has CDR1 MGHRA and CDR2 YSYEKL. CDR3 sequence reads: CASSQVNLISTDTQYF. CDR3 DNA sequence: TGCGCCAGCAGCCAGGTTAACCTAATCAGCACAGATACGCAGTATTTT.

The chain uses TRBV11-2 and TRBJ2-1; D call uncertain. Germline V gives CDR1 SGHAT, CDR2 FQNNGV. The CDR3 runs to 15 residues. The V end was cut by 5 bases, the J end by 0 bases, with 11 bases between. The CDR3 loop is CASSPSRSSYNEQFF. Here the CDR3 DNA reads TGTGCCAGCAGCCCGTCTAGGAGCTCCTACAATGAGCAGTTCTTC.

This clone was detected once. The CDR3 region has the DNA TGTGCCAGCACCGGGGGGGTGCGGGATGGTGAGCAGTTCTTC. It specifies CASTGGVRDGEQFF. This chain connects TRBV7-2 to TRBJ2-1, with TRBD2 matching over 8 bases. CDR1 is SGHTA, CDR2 FQGNSA, per germline. This CDR3 spans 14 amino acids. Trimming cost V 7 bases and J 9 bases; bases outside gene matches: 11. Combining the CDR3 with reference TRBV7-2 and TRBJ2-1 gives the whole variable domain GAGVSQSPSNKVTEKGKDVELRCDPISGHTALYWYRQSLGQGLEFLIYFQGNSAPDKSGLPSDRFSAERTGGSVSTLTIQRTQQEDSAVYLCASTGGVRDGEQFFGPGTRLTVL.

The V and J genes are TRBV9 and TRBJ2-1; tentatively, D is TRBD1 (5 bases). Germline CDR1 SGDLS, CDR2 YYNGEE. This CDR3 comprises 14 residues. The V end was cut by 0 bases, the J end by 6 bases, with 10 bases between. The CDR3 spells CASSVEQVGNEQFF. The CDR3 DNA is TGTGCCAGCAGCGTAGAACAGGTTGGCAATGAGCAGTTCTTC.

V is TRBV30 and J is TRBJ1-5; D might be TRBD1 (5 bases). Trimming took 1 base from V and 6 from J, leaving 13 bases between them. The CDR3 covers 14 residues. The V gene's germline CDR1 is GTSNPN and CDR2 SVGIG (reference sequence). The CDR3 sequence is CAWSEAGMVQPQHF. The CDR3 DNA follows: TGTGCCTGGAGTGAGGCAGGGATGGTTCAGCCCCAGCATTTT.

In its sample, this clone was seen a few times. This chain joins TRBV5-1 and TRBJ1-1, with a possible D match to TRBD1 (5 bases). V lost 0 bases and J lost 4, with 10 bases in between. Germline assignment: CDR1 SGHRS and CDR2 YFSETQ. The CDR3 contains 14 residues. The CDR3 DNA reads TGCGCCAGCAGCTTGGGGCAAACAGGCACTGAAGCTTTCTTT. It is translated as CASSLGQTGTEAFF.

This clone is labeled medium-sized. The chain links TRBV11-3 to TRBJ2-1, with 8 bases identical to TRBD2. The V gene end was trimmed by 5 bases and the J gene end by 7 bases; junction bases not matched to a gene: 10. Germline V gene lookup returns CDR1 SGHNT and CDR2 YENEEA. This CDR3 contains 15 residues. This CDR3 reads CASSLLAEGGNEQFF. For the CDR3, the DNA is TGTGCCAGCAGCCTACTAGCGGAGGGGGGGAATGAGCAGTTCTTC.

The chain uses TRBV7-2 and TRBJ1-5; tentative D call: TRBD1 (6 bases). The CDR3 consists of 13 residues. The germline V gene encodes CDR1 SGHTA and CDR2 FQGNSA. Trimming left V 2 bases short and J 5 bases short, with 7 bases between. CDR3 DNA sequence: TGTGCCAGCAGCTTACAGGGGTATCAGCCCCAGCATTTT. Its translation: CASSLQGYQPQHF.

This clone appeared once. The chain has TRBV12-3 or TRBV12-4 and TRBJ2-7; possibly TRBD1 for D (6 bases). V was cut by 6 bases and J by 4 bases, with 13 bases left in between. CDR3 length: 13 residues. CDR3 loop: CASRTGTFYEQYF. CDR3 coding DNA: TGTGCCAGCAGAACCGGGACATTTTACGAGCAGTACTTC.

For this clone: Compared with germline, one end of the junction differs, possibly owing to a read error. The chain joins TRBV3-1 (or the pseudogene TRBV3-2) to TRBJ2-5, with D possibly TRBD2 on 6 matching bases. Per the germline V gene, CDR1 is LGHDT and CDR2 is YNNKEL (reference sequence). The CDR3 has 12 amino acids. The CDR3 nucleotides read TGTGCCAGCAGCCAAGAGGAGGGCAGGCGCGACTTC. Its protein product is CASSQEEGRRDF.

The rearrangement links TRBV5-1 to TRBJ2-5; tentative D call: TRBD1 (7 bases). Per germline, CDR1 SGHRS and CDR2 YFSETQ. Trimming took off 3 bases at V and 5 bases at J, with 23 bases between the two ends. The CDR3 extends over 17 amino acids. CDR3 region: CASSSQPPGGIGETQYF. The CDR3 DNA is TGCGCCAGCAGCTCGCAACCCCCAGGGGGGATAGGGGAGACCCAGTACTTC. Based on the CDR3 plus reference TRBV5-1 and TRBJ2-5, the full variable domain is KAGVTQTPRYLIKTRGQQVTLSCSPISGHRSVSWYQQTPGQGLQFLFEYFSETQRNKGNFPGRFSGRQFSNSRSEMNVSTLELGDSALYLCASSSQPPGGIGETQYFGPGTRLLVL.

The J gene is TRBJ2-5, the V gene TRBV19; 12 nucleotides line up with TRBD2. Losses at the gene ends were 4 bases for V and 1 base for J; bases not matched to a gene: 7. The CDR3 has 17 amino acids. Germline CDR1 is LNHDA and CDR2 is SQIVND (reference sequence). The CDR3 is CASSSGLAGRGQETQYF. The CDR3 DNA follows: TGTGCCAGTAGTAGCGGACTAGCGGGGAGGGGCCAAGAGACCCAGTACTTC.

The J gene is TRBJ1-1, the V gene TRBV2, with 11 nucleotides matching TRBD1. The CDR3 has 15 residues. Losses at the gene ends were 3 bases for V and 7 bases for J; bases not matched to a gene: 7. In germline, CDR1 is SNHLY, CDR2 FYNNEI. CDR3 coding DNA: TGTGCCAGCAGTGAGCCGGGACAGGGGGACAGTGAAGCTTTCTTT. Its translation is CASSEPGQGDSEAFF.

The rearrangement links TRBV18 to TRBJ2-3, with 8 bases identical to TRBD2. The J segment lost 6 bases and the V segment lost 3 bases, leaving 17 bases of the junction unmatched. Germline CDR1 is KGHSH and CDR2 is LQKENI. The CDR3 spans 18 residues. CDR3 region: CASSPIVAGTSVTDTQYF. CDR3 sequence (DNA): TGTGCCAGCTCACCGATCGTTGCGGGGACTAGTGTTACGGATACGCAGTATTTT.

The gene calls are TRBV3-1 (or the pseudogene TRBV3-2) and TRBJ1-5, with 7 bases matching TRBD1. The V and J ends lost 0 bases and 4 bases, in that order; junction bases with no gene match: 3. CDR1 and CDR2 from the germline V gene are LGHDT and YNNKEL (reference sequence). This CDR3 is 15 amino acids long. The CDR3 reads CASSQDGTANQPQHF. CDR3 nucleotide sequence: TGTGCCAGCAGCCAAGATGGGACAGCAAATCAGCCCCAGCATTTT.